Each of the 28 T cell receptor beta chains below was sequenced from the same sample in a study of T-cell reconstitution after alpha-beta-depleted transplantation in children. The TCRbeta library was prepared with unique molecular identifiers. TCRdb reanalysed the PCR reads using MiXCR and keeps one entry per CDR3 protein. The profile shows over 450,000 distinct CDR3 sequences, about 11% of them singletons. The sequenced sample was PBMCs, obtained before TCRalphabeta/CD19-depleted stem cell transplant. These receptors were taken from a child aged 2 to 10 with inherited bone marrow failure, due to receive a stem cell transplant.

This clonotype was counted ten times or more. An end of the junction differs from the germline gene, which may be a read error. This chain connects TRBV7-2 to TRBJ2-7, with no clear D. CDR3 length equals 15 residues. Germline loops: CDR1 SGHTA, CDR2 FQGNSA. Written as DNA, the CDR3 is TGTGCCAGAAGCTTAGGGTTGGGTACTACGTACGAGCAGTACTTC. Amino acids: CARSLGLGTTYEQYF.

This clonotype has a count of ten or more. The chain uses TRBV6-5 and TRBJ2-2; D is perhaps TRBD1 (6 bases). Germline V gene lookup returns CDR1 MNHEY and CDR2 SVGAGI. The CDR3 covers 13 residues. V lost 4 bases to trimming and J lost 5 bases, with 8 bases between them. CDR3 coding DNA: TGTGCCAGCAGTTTACAGGGTACCGGGGAGCTGTTTTTT. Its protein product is CASSLQGTGELFF.

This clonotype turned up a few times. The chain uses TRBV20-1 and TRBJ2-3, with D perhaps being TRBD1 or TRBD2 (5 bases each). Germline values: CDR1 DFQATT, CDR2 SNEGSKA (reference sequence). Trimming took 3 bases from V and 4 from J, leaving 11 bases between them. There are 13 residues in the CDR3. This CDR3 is CSASGGRADTQYF. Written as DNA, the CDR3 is TGCAGTGCTAGTGGGGGACGGGCAGATACGCAGTATTTT.

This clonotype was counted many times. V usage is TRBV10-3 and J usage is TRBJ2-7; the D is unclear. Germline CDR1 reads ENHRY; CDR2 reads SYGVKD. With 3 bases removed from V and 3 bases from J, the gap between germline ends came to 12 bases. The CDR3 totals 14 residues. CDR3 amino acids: CAISDLASDYEQYF. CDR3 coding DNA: TGTGCCATCAGTGATCTTGCATCAGACTACGAGCAGTACTTC.

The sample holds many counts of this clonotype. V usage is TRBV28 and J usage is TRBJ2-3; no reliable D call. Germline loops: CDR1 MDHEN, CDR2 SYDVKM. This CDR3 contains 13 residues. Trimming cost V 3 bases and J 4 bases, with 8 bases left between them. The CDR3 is CASSFKGPDTQYF. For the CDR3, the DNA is TGTGCCAGCAGTTTCAAGGGCCCAGATACGCAGTATTTT. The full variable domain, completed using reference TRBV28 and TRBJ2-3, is DVKVTQSSRYLVKRTGEKVFLECVQDMDHENMFWYRQDPGLGLRLIYFSYDVKMKEKGDIPEGYSVSREKKERFSLILESASTNQTSMYLCASSFKGPDTQYFGPGTRLTVL.

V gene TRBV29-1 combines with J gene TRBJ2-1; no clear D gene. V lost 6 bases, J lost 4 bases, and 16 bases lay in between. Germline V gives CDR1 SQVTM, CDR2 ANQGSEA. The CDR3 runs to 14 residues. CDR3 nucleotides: TGCAGCGTCCAGGAAGACATGGGATACAATGAGCAGTTCTTC. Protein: CSVQEDMGYNEQFF.

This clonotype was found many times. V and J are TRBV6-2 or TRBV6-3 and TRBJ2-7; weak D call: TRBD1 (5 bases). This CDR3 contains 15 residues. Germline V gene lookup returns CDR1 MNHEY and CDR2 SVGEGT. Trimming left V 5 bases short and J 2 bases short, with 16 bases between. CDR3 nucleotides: TGTGCCAGCAGTCCTAAACAAGACAGTGCCTACGAGCAGTACTTC. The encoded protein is CASSPKQDSAYEQYF.

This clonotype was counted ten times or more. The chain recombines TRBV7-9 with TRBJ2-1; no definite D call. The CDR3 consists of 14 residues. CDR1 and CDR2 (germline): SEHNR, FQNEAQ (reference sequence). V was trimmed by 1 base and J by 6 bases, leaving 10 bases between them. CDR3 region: CASSLGFWGNEQFF. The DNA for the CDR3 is TGTGCCAGCAGCTTAGGTTTTTGGGGCAATGAGCAGTTCTTC.

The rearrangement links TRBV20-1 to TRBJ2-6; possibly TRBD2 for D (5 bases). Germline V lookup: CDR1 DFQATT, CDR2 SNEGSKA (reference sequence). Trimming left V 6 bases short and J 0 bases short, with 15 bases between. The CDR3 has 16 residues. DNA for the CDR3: TGCAGTGCGGGGTTCGGGGAACACTCTGGGGCCAACGTCCTGACTTTC. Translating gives CSAGFGEHSGANVLTF.

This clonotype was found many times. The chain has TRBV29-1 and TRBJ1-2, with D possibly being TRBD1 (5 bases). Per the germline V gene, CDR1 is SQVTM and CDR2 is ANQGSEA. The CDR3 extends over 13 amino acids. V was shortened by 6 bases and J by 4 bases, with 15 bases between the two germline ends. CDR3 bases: TGCAGCGTCACAGGTCCAGAAAGCTATGGCTACACCTTC. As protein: CSVTGPESYGYTF.

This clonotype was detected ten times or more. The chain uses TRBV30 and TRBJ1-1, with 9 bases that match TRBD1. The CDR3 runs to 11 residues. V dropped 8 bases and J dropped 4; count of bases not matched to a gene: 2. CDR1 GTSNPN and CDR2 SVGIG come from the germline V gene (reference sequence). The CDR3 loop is CAGQGLTEAFF. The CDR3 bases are TGTGCCGGACAGGGGCTCACTGAAGCTTTCTTT.

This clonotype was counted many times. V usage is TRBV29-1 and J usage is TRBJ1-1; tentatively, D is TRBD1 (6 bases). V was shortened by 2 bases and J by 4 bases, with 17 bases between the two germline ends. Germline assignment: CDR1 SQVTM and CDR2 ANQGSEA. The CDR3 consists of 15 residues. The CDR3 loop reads CSVESRGGWGTEAFF. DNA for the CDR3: TGCAGCGTTGAAAGTAGGGGGGGCTGGGGCACTGAAGCTTTCTTT.

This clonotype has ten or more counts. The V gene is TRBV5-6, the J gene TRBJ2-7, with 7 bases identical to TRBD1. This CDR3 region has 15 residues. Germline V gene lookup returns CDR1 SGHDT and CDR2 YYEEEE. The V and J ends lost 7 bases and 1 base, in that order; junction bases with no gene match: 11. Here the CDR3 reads CASHHRGAYSYEQYF. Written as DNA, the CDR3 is TGTGCCAGCCACCACAGGGGAGCGTATTCCTACGAGCAGTACTTC.

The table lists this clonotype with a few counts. This chain's CDR3 is CARSLVDTGNTEAFF. The DNA for the CDR3 is TGTGCCAGAAGCTTGGTGGACACCGGGAACACTGAAGCTTTCTTT. V and J are TRBV5-3 and TRBJ1-1; D may be TRBD1 (5 bases). TRBV5-3 qualifies as an ORF whose function is uncertain. CDR3 length: 15 residues. Trimming removed 0 bases at V and 1 base at J, with 10 bases between.

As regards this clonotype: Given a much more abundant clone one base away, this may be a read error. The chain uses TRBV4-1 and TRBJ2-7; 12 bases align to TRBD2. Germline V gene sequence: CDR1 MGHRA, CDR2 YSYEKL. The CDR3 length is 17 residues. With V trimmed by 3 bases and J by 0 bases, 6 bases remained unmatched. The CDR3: CASSHEWGLAGSYEQYF. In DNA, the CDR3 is TGCGCCAGCAGCCACGAATGGGGACTAGCGGGCTCCTACGAGCAGTACTTC.

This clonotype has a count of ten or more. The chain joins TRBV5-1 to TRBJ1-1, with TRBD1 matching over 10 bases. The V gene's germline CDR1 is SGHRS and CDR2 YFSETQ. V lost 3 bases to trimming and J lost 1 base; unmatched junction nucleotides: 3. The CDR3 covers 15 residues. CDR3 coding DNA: TGCGCCAGCAGCTGGACAGGGGGAAGGAACACTGAAGCTTTCTTT. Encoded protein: CASSWTGGRNTEAFF.

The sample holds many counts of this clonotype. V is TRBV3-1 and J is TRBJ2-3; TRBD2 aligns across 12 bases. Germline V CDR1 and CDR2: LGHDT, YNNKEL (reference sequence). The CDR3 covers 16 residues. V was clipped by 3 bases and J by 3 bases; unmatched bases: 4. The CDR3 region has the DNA TGTGCCAGCAGCCACGCCGGACTAGCGGGAACAGATACGCAGTATTTT. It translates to CASSHAGLAGTDTQYF.

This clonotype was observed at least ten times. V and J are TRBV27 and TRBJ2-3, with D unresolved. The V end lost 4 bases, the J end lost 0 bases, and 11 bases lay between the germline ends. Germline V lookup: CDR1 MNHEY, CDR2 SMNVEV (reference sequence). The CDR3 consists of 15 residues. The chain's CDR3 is CASSSPGPSTDTQYF. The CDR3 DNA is TGTGCCAGCAGTTCACCCGGTCCTAGCACAGATACGCAGTATTTT.

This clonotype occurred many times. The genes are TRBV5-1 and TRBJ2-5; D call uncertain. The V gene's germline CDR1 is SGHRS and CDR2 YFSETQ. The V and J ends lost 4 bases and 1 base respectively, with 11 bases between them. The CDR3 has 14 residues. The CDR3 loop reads CASSPQQPQETQYF. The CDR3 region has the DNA TGCGCCAGCAGCCCGCAGCAGCCCCAAGAGACCCAGTACTTC.

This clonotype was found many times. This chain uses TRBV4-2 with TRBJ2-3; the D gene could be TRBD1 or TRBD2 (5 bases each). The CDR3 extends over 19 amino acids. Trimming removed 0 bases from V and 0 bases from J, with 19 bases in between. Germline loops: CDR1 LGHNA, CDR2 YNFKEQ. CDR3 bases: TGTGCCAGCAGCCAAGATTGTGGGGGAAGGTGGGCTAGCACAGATACGCAGTATTTT. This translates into CASSQDCGGRWASTDTQYF.

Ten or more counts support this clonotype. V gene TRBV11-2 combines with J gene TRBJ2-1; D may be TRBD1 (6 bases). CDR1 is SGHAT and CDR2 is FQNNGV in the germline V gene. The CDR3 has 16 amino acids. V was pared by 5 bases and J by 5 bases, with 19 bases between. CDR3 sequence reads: CASSLGGRTVNNEQFF. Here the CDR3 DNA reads TGTGCCAGCAGCCTAGGAGGAAGGACAGTCAACAATGAGCAGTTCTTC.

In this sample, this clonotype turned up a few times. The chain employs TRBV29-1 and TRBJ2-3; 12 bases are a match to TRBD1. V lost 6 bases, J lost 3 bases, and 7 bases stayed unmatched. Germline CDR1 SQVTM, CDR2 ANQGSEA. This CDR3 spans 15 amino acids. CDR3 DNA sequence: TGCAGCGTGCGGTTGGGACAGGGGGCGACAGATACGCAGTATTTT. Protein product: CSVRLGQGATDTQYF.

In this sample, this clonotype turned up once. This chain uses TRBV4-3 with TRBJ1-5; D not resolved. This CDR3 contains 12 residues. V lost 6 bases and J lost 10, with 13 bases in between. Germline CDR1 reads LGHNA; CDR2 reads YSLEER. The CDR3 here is CASRPQIHPQHF. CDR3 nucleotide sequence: TGCGCCAGCAGACCACAGATCCACCCCCAGCATTTT.

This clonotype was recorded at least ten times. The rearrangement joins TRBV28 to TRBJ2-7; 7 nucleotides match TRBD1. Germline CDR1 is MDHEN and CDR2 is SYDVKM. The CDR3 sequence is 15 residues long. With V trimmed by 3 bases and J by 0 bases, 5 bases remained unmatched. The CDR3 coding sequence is TGTGCCAGCAGTTTCCCGGGACAGAGCTCCTACGAGCAGTACTTC. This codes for CASSFPGQSSYEQYF.

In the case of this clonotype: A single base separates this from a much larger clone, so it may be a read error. The CDR3 DNA follows: TGTGCCAGCATTTTTTCGAATCATCTACAAGAGACCCAGTACTTC. Encoded protein: CASIFSNHLQETQYF. The chain links TRBV12-3 or TRBV12-4 to TRBJ2-5; D is ambiguous. The ends were cut back, 7 bases at V and 2 bases at J, with 17 bases in the middle. This CDR3 is 15 amino acids long.

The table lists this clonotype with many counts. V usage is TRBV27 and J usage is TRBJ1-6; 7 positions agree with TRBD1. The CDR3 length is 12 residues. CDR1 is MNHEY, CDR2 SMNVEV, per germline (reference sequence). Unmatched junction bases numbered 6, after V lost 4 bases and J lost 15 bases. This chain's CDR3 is CASSSTGVFLHF. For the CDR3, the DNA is TGTGCCAGCAGTTCCACAGGGGTTTTCCTCCACTTT.

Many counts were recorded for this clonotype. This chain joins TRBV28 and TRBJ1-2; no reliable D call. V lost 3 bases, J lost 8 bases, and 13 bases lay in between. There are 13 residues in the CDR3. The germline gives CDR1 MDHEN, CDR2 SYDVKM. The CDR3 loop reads CASSLSGAGGYTF. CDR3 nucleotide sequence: TGTGCCAGCAGTTTGTCAGGCGCAGGAGGCTACACCTTC.

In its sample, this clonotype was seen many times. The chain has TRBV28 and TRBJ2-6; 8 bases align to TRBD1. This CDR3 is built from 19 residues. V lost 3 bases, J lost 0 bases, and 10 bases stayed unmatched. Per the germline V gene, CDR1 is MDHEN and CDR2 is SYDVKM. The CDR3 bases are TGTGCCAGCAGTTTTTACCCGGGACAGGTTTTCTCTGGGGCCAACGTCCTGACTTTC. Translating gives CASSFYPGQVFSGANVLTF.